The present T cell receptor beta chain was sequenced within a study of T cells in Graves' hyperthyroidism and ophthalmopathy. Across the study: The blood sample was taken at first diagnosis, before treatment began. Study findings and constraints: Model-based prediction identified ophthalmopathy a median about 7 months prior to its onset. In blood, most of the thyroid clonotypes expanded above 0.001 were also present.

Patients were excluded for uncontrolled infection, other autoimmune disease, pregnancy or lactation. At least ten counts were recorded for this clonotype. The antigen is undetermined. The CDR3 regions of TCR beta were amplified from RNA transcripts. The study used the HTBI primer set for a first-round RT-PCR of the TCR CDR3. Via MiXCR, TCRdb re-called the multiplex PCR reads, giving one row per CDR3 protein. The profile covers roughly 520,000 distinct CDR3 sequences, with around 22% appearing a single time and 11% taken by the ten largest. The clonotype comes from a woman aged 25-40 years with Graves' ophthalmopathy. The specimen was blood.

CDR3 sequence (DNA): TGCGCCAGCAGCTATGGCCCGCGAAGCAGGGGCGTCCTGGAAGCTTTCTTT. As protein: CASSYGPRSRGVLEAFF. The genes are TRBV5-1 and TRBJ1-1; possible D gene TRBD1, 6 bases. Between the trimmed V and J ends, which lost 3 bases and 8 bases, there was a span of 26 bases. CDR1 and CDR2 from the germline V gene are SGHRS and YFSETQ. The CDR3 contains 17 residues.